This T cell receptor (beta chain) was recorded in a study of blood T cell repertoires in COVID-19. Study-wide background: T cells, B-cell-depleted T cells, or PBMCs provided the cDNA or gDNA that served as material.

Germline CDR1 MNHEY, CDR2 SVGAGI. Trimming at V came to 1 base and at J to 6 bases, leaving 5 bases not matched to a gene. This CDR3 region has 14 residues. Participants were placed into cohorts based on the clinical history they reported. This clone was counted a single time. Clones were sequenced by immunoSEQ multiplex PCR, and TCRdb holds only the in-frame ones, with some missing. The sample includes some 380,000 clones, around 87% of them seen just once. The origin of this receptor is a man under 40 who had recovered from COVID-19. Sequencing used PBMCs or T cells enriched from blood (not recorded which). The chain joins TRBV6-5 to TRBJ1-2, with TRBD1 matching 7 bases. The CDR3 spells CASSYFSGTDGYTF. The CDR3 bases are TGTGCCAGCAGTTACTTCTCCGGGACAGATGGCTACACCTTC.